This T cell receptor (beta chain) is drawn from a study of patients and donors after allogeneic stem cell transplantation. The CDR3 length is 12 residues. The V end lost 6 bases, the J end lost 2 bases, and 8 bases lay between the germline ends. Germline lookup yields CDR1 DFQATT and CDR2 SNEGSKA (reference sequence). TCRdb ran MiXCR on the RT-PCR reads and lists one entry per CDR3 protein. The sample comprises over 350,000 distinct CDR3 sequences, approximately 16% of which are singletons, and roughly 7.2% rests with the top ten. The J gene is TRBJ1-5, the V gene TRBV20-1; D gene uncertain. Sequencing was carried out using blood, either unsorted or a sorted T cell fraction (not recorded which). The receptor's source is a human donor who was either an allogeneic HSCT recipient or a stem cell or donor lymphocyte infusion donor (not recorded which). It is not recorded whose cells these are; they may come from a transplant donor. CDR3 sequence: CSALRGNQPQHF. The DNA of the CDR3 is TGCAGTGCCCTAAGGGGCAATCAGCCCCAGCATTTT.